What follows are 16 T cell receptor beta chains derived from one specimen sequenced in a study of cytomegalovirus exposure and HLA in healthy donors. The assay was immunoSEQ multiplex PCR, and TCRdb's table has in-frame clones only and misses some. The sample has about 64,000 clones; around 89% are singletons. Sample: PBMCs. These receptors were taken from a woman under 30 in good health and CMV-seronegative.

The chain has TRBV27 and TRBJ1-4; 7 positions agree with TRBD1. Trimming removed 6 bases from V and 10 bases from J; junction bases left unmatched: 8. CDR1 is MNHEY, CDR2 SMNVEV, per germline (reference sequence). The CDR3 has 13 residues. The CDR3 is CASRDRARGKLFF. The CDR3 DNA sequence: TGTGCCAGCAGAGACAGGGCCAGGGGAAAACTGTTTTTT.

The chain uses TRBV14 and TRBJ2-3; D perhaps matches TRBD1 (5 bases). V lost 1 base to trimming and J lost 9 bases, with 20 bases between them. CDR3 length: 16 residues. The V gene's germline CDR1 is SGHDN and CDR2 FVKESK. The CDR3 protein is CASSQVSRAPYSTQYF. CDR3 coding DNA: TGTGCCAGCAGCCAAGTCTCCAGGGCCCCCTATAGCACGCAGTATTTT. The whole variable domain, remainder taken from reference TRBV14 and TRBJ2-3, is EAGVTQFPSHSVIEKGQTVTLRCDPISGHDNLYWYRRVMGKEIKFLLHFVKESKQDESGMPNNRFLAERTGGTYSTLKVQPAELEDSGVYFCASSQVSRAPYSTQYFGPGTRLTVL.

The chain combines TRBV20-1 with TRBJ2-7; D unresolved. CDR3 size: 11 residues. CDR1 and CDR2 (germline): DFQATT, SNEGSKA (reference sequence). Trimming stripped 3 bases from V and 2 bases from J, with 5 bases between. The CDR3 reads CSASPAYEQYF. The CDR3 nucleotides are TGCAGTGCTAGTCCCGCCTACGAGCAGTACTTC.

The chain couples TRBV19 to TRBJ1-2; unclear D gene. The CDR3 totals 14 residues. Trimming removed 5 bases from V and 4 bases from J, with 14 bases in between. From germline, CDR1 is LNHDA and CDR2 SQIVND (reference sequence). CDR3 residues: CASSLEQKIYGYTF. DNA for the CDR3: TGTGCCAGTAGTCTTGAACAGAAAATCTATGGCTACACCTTC.

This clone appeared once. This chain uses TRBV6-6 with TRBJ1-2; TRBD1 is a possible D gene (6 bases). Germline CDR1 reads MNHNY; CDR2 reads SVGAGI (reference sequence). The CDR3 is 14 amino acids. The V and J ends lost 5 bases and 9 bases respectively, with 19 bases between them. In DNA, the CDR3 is TGTGCCAGCAGTCCGGGACAAGAAGTGGTGCGCTACACCTTC. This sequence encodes CASSPGQEVVRYTF.

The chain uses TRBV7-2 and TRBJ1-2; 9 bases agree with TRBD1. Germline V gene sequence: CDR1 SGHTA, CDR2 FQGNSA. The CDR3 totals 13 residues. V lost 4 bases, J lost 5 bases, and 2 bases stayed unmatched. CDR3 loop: CASSSGQGYGYTF. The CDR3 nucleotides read TGTGCCAGCAGCTCGGGACAGGGTTATGGCTACACCTTC.

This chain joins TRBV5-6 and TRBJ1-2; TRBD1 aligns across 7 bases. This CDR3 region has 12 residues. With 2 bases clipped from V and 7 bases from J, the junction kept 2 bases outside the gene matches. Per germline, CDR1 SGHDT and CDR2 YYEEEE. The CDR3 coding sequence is TGTGCCAGCAGCTTCAGGGGGGTTGGCTACACCTTC. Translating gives CASSFRGVGYTF.

The CDR3 protein is CATSRDRTRGTYEQYF. CDR3 in DNA: TGTGCCACCAGCAGAGACCGGACTAGGGGAACCTACGAGCAGTACTTC. The rearrangement links TRBV15 to TRBJ2-7; TRBD2 matches at 7 bases. This CDR3 spans 16 amino acids. With 0 bases clipped from V and 2 bases from J, the junction kept 7 bases outside the gene matches. Germline assignment: CDR1 LNHNV and CDR2 YYDKDF (reference sequence). Complete variable domain (other parts from reference TRBV15 and TRBJ2-7): DAMVIQNPRYQVTQFGKPVTLSCSQTLNHNVMYWYQQKSSQAPKLLFHYYDKDFNNEADTPDNFQSRRPNTSFCFLDIRSPGLGDTAMYLCATSRDRTRGTYEQYFGPGTRLTVT.

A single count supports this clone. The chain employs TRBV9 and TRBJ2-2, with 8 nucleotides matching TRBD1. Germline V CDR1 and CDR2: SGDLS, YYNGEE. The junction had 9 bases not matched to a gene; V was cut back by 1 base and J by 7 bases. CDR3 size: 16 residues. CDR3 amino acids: CASSVTGGPFGGELFF. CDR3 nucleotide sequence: TGTGCCAGCAGCGTAACAGGGGGTCCTTTCGGCGGGGAGCTGTTTTTT.

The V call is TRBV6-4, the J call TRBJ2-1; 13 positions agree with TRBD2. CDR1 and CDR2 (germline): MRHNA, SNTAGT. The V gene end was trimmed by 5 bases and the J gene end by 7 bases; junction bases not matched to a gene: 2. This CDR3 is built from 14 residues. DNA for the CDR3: TGTGCCAGCAGTCGACTAGCGGGAGGTAATGAGCAGTTCTTC. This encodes CASSRLAGGNEQFF.

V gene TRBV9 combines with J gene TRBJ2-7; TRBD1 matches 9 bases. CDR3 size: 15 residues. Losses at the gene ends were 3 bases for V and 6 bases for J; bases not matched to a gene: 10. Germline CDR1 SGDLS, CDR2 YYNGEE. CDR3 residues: CASSATGTGRSEQYF. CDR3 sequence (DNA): TGTGCCAGCAGCGCAACCGGGACAGGGAGGTCCGAGCAGTACTTC. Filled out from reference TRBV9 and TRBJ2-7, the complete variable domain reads DSGVTQTPKHLITATGQRVTLRCSPRSGDLSVYWYQQSLDQGLQFLIQYYNGEERAKGNILERFSAQQFPDLHSELNLSSLELGDSALYFCASSATGTGRSEQYFGPGTRLTVT.

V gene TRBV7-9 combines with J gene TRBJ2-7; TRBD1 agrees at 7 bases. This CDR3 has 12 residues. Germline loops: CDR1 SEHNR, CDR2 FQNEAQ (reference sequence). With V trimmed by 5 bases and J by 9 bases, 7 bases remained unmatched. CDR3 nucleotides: TGTGCCAGCAGCCGCAGGGGGTTCGGGCAGTACTTC. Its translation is CASSRRGFGQYF.

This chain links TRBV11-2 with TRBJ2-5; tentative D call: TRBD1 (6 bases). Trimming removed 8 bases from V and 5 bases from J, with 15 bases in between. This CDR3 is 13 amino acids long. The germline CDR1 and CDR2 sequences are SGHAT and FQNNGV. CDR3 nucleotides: TGTGCCAGCCTTCGACAGGCCGGCGAGACCCAGTACTTC. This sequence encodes CASLRQAGETQYF.

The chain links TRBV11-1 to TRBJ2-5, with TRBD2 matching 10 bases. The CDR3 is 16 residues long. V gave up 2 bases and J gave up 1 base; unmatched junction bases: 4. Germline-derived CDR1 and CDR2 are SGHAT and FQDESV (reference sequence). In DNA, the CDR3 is TGTGCCAGCAGCTTAAGGCTAGCGGGAGTCCAAGAGACCCAGTACTTC. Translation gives CASSLRLAGVQETQYF.

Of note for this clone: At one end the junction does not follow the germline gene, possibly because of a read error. The CDR3 sequence is CASSLIGGDEQFF. The CDR3 bases are TGTGCTAGCAGCCTAATAGGGGGTGATGAGCAGTTCTTC. The chain is built from TRBV7-7 and TRBJ2-1, with D possibly being TRBD1 (6 bases). The CDR3 is made up of 13 amino acids. CDR1 and CDR2 (germline): SSHAT, FNYEAQ (reference sequence).

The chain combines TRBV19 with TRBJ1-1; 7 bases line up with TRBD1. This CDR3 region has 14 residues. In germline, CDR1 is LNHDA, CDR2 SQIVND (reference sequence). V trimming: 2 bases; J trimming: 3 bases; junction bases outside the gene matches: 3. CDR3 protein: CASSITGTDTEAFF. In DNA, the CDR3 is TGTGCCAGTAGTATAACCGGGACAGACACTGAAGCTTTCTTT.